This TCR beta chain was sequenced during a study of cytomegalovirus exposure and HLA in healthy donors (dated by TCRdb to the late 2010s). For context, the study as a whole: According to an earlier analysis of a few hundred of the donors, roughly 180 million T cells yielded 100 million or so unique TCR beta sequences and about 300 Gb of sequence data. The study combined high-throughput TCR immunosequencing, statistical association of individual TCRs with disease status, and machine learning to predict cytomegalovirus infection status. Roughly 5 DR-DQ haplotypes were handled as single units for association and clustering, since linkage in the cohort was strong. In a later analysis, previously published TCR beta repertoires from fewer than 750 donors were re-analyzed and high-resolution HLA genotyping was added so that TCR occurrence patterns could be studied. In addition to the first cohort of approximately 650 subjects, a separate validation cohort of 100 to 150 different subjects was used. Donor age, sex, ethnicity and CMV serostatus were compiled alongside the repertoire data. The study aimed to test whether signatures of past pathogen exposure could be identified by cataloging public T cell receptors. A later genetic analysis took genome-wide SNP genotypes for about 60% of the roughly 670 donors and used that subset as a discovery cohort. Typing coverage differed by locus: A, B, C, DRB1 and DQB1 were typed in about 620-630 donors, DQA1 in about 500, DPA1 in some 600, and DPB1 in just under 490. In an earlier analysis of roughly 580 of the donors, high-throughput TCR beta sequencing was used to judge whether each TCR beta V gene segment behaved as functional or pseudogenic. Class I and class II HLA loci were covered by the typing at four-digit resolution. Every discovery cohort repertoire had been produced on one sequencing platform. Across about 380 genotyped donors of the cohort, an average of 235,054 unique TCR beta nucleotide sequences per donor were sequenced, and approximately 17% of those sequences were non-productive. About 310 gigabases of sequencing data and tens of millions of unique TCR sequences were included in an early release covering around 600 HLA-typed donors. Rather than using new phenotypic data, the later analysis identified candidate immune exposures from TCR beta sequences and from how often those sequences occurred across donors. The genetic ancestry cluster associated with self-reported Caucasian donors included about four fifths of the 350 to 500 genotyped donors. The T cell repertoires of 666 subjects were profiled by immunosequencing and related to cytomegalovirus serostatus.

In total, approximately 610 healthy bone marrow donors made up the cohort. All cohort members were sampled while nominally healthy, although unrecorded immune exposures were likely present. The donor tested CMV seropositive, placing the donor among the 289 seropositive members of the cohort. A peripheral blood sample was provided by each donor, and peripheral blood mononuclear cells were used for TCR beta sequencing. The Qiagen DNeasy Blood Extraction Kit was used to extract genomic DNA from the blood cell samples. The investigation overall reported the following: For the cohort, immune exposure information was limited to CMV serostatus. The study listed 170 or so TCR beta chains as associated with cytomegalovirus. In a later analysis, HLA-associated TCR beta chains showed more clonal expansion and lower generation probabilities than non-associated chains that were equally common. Approximately 16 rarely observed V segments, including chromosome 9 orphons, were excluded from the earlier analysis of almost 600 of the donors because counts were too low. Because the 87-base-pair reads could not distinguish some IMGT-functional V segments, including TRBV6-2 and TRBV6-3, those segments were excluded. Strong co-occurrence of HLA alleles, especially DR and DQ, made assigning TCR associations to individual alleles difficult. In this cohort, only TCR beta chains were sequenced, and detectable features were limited by the absence of alpha or paired-chain data. In vitro tests confirmed that a few of the cytomegalovirus-associated TCR beta chains recognize cytomegalovirus antigens. The classifier was reported to diagnose cytomegalovirus status with high specificity and sensitivity in both the original and validation cohorts. An earlier analysis of approximately 600 of the donors showed that most TCR beta V segments appeared in productive rearrangements either about 87% or about 30% of the time, which broadly matched IMGT annotations. According to a later analysis, TCR association rates differed among HLA loci, with DRB1 alleles showing the most associated TCRs and HLA-C alleles showing the fewest. Roughly uniform sequencing depth across donors was assumed in presence/absence analyses, although this assumption may not hold. Because some donors lacked HLA typing at each locus, the association tests relied only on the typed subset. A cluster of highly shared sequence variants was judged likely to be a technical artifact of the sequencing pipeline. A further reported finding was that TCR beta sequences accurately predicted the HLA-A and HLA-B alleles for most subjects in the first cohort. According to the authors, the approach could potentially be generalized to other disease states and immunological phenotypes. Correlated functional status among segregating V segments might reflect linkage disequilibrium, but an unknown experimental factor could not be ruled out. A later analysis reported that several top co-occurrence clusters appeared linked to parvovirus B19, influenza, CMV and Epstein-Barr virus. Compared with the 666-donor mean, donors in an Asian-associated ancestry cluster had fewer N-insertions in productive TCRs, according to a later genetic analysis. Most TCR sequences were observed very rarely across donors, whereas some public TCRs were present in many individuals. A later analysis found that most CMV-associated TCR beta chains appeared HLA-restricted, with HLA associations seemingly driven largely by CMV exposure. Specific HLA alleles were associated with 15,000 to 20,000 TCR beta sequences at a false discovery rate of 0.05 in a later analysis. V-gene and J-gene trimming of TCR beta chains was associated with a missense DCLRE1C variant in a later genetic analysis, and the association was replicated in an independent cohort.

As regards this clone: Its antigen has not been determined. No base quality information exists; no much larger clone differs at one position.

Library method: the immunoSEQ multiplex PCR assay. For the multiplex PCR, a mixture combining 60 forward primers for TCR Vbeta segments and 13 reverse primers for TCR Jbeta segments was used. A multiplex PCR assay on genomic DNA amplified the CDR3 region of rearranged TCR beta genes. The amplified TCR beta libraries were sequenced on the Illumina HiSeq System as 87-base-pair reads. As for the authors' bioinformatics: A later analysis counted approximately 84 million unique TCR beta chains across the 650 to 700 repertoires, and some 11 million of these chains were shared by at least two donors. A nearest-neighbor algorithm error-corrected the raw reads and collapsed the reads into unique sequences, merging closely related sequences to remove PCR and sequencing errors. V, D and J gene segments were assigned by aligning CDR3 sequences to IMGT reference sequences. For a sequence to be retained, a match of at least six nucleotides to both a V gene segment and a J gene segment was required. A rearrangement was called productive if the CDR3 had no stop codons and remained in frame with V and J, and every other rearrangement was called non-productive. Following IMGT convention, CDR3 was defined as the stretch from the second conserved V-encoded cysteine up to the conserved J-encoded phenylalanine. Sequences without an unambiguous match to a single V gene segment were excluded from the earlier analysis of about 600 of the donors. In an earlier analysis of approximately 610 of the donors, V segments were called functional above 56.7% productive rearrangements and were called segregating when the between-donor standard deviation exceeded 5%. To diagnose cytomegalovirus status from the catalog of TCR beta chain sequences, a statistical classification framework was built. In a later analysis, TCR nucleotide sequences were compared against IMGT/GENE-DB human TR gene sequences so that V and J genes could be assigned. In a later analysis, CDR3 sequences and most-parsimonious VDJ recombination scenarios were assigned using the TCRdist pipeline. In a later analysis, each TCR beta chain was defined by its CDR3 amino acid sequence together with its V-gene family, and reads without a unique V-gene family were excluded. A later analysis removed roughly 590 highly shared, low-generation-probability nucleotide sequences to deal with suspected cross-contamination and a sequencing artifact. A later analysis calculated a clonal expansion index for each public chain from normalized within-repertoire ranks of inferred template counts. A later analysis computed generation probabilities with a VDJ recombination model fitted to out-of-frame rearrangements, and checked the results against IGoR. In a later analysis, TCR-TCR, TCR-HLA and TCR-CMV co-occurrence was scored with hypergeometric tests, and a repertoire-size bias correction was applied to TCR pairs. False discovery rates were estimated in a later analysis by permuting HLA or CMV assignments 20 times. In a later analysis, co-occurring TCRs were grouped with DBSCAN, and TCRdist sequence similarity was added when clustering was performed within HLA-allele-positive subsets. For co-occurrence clustering, repertoires with fewer than 30,000 or more than 120,000 public chains were excluded, along with about five repertoires with anomalous nucleotide sharing. This immuneACCESS table, as held by TCRdb, lists in-frame sequences with V and J called but not all clones. Of the missing ones, under half trace to an unresolved V gene in checked studies; the others have no known cause. The DNA was the basis for D and trimming; V, J and clone size are from that table. The sample table contains 100,000 or so clones; only one count was recorded for approximately 66% of them. Roughly 11% of the sample comes from the top ten.

After removal of 4 bases from V and 4 bases from J, the junction retains 7 bases not matched to a gene. Reading from cysteine to valine, the CDR3 counts 15 amino acids. Kept here is only the CDR3 DNA, which spans 45 bases and is read in frame from base 1. CDR1 and CDR2 (SGHNT, YYREEE) derive from the germline V gene (reference sequence). The sequence came from a man aged 35 to 55 in good health and CMV-seropositive. This sequence uses TRBV5-4 and TRBJ2-7, and TRBD1 matches 11 of the central bases. The sequencing input was PBMCs. The CDR3 sequence is CASSRGQGALYEQYV. The nucleotides are TGTGCCAGCAGCCGCGGACAGGGGGCTCTTTACGAGCAGTACGTC.